This T cell receptor (beta chain) was captured by sequencing in a study of cytomegalovirus exposure and HLA in healthy donors. Study findings and constraints: In a later analysis, an Asian-associated ancestry cluster reportedly showed fewer N-insertions than the roughly 690-donor mean. An assumption of roughly uniform sequencing depth across donors underlay the presence/absence analyses.

About this clone itself: Its antigen is unidentified.

The PCR ran on 60 Vbeta and 13 Jbeta primers. As handled by the study authors: A follow-up analysis tallied 86 million or so unique TCR beta chains, approximately 10 million shared. TCRdb's copy holds only in-frame clones and misses some; the assay was immunoSEQ multiplex PCR. V and J calls and clone size are those listed in that table; D and trimming were worked out from the DNA. The table lists 90,000 to 150,000 clones, roughly 87% of them singletons, with roughly 1.5% in the top ten. The CDR3 contains 13 residues. The V and J ends lost 6 bases and 4 bases respectively, with 12 bases between them. The germline gives CDR1 MNHNS, CDR2 SASEGT.

This TCR was recovered from a woman aged 18-29 years in good health and CMV-seronegative. The material sequenced was PBMCs. The chain recombines TRBV6-1 with TRBJ1-1; unclear D gene. The CDR3 protein is CASSLPEGTEAFF. The CDR3 DNA is TGTGCCAGCAGCCTCCCAGAGGGCACTGAAGCTTTCTTT.